This T cell receptor (beta chain) was sequenced during a study of cytomegalovirus exposure and HLA in healthy donors (dated by TCRdb to between 2016 and 2019). Looking at the study overall: According to a later analysis, one platform produced both the 100 to 150 validation repertoires and the 666 repertoires of the first cohort. The study aimed to test whether signatures of past pathogen exposure could be identified by cataloging public T cell receptors. In addition to the first cohort of 650 to 800 subjects, a separate validation cohort of under 150 different subjects was used. The study combined high-throughput TCR immunosequencing, statistical association of individual TCRs with disease status, and machine learning to predict cytomegalovirus infection status.

General findings and caveats noted by the study authors: Subsequent analysis determined that TCRs grouped into clusters in the first cohort also showed a tendency toward co-occurrence across the 130 or so validation repertoires, and 94% of cluster scores exceeded 0. Three of the identified cytomegalovirus-associated TCR beta chains were confirmed in vitro to be specific for cytomegalovirus antigens. Cytomegalovirus status was reported to be diagnosed by the classifier with high specificity and sensitivity in both the original and validation cohorts. A later analysis had no HLA typing for the validation cohort, so co-occurrence there was scored across all 110 or so repertoires. It was suggested by the authors that the approach could potentially be generalized to other disease states and immunological phenotypes. A total of around 150 TCR beta chains were listed by the study as associated with cytomegalovirus. While some public TCRs were present in many individuals, most TCR sequences turned up only very rarely across donors.

Note on this clone: It lacks a known antigen. Per-base qualities were not stored, and no clone one base away is much larger.

The donors were included in the validation cohort of approximately 120 subjects, a group kept apart from the roughly 610-subject first cohort. The library came from the immunoSEQ multiplex PCR assay. Regarding the original processing steps: To diagnose cytomegalovirus status from the catalog of TCR beta chain sequences, a statistical classification framework was built. TCRdb re-hosts the immuneACCESS table, in-frame sequences only. Its copies lack some clones; in the studies checked, an unresolved V gene accounts for under half of them, and the cause for the rest is not known. V and J calls and clone size are given by that table; D and trimming were obtained from the DNA. This sample gives 150,000 to 200,000 clones in total; 85% of them show up just once. Of the sample, under 2.5% is held by the ten largest clones. Counted from cysteine to phenylalanine, this CDR3 has 15 amino acids. Only the CDR3 DNA is retained, 45 bases long and in frame from the first base. CDR1 MNHEY and CDR2 SVGAGI are derived from the germline V gene. Clipping removes 2 bases from V and 6 bases from J, with 4 as the unmatched junction base count.

This clonotype originated in a man aged 25 to 45 in good health and CMV-seropositive. The chain is assembled from TRBV6-5 and TRBJ2-1; 10 nucleotides in the junction match TRBD1. The sample consisted of PBMCs. The CDR3 region reads CASSYGTGATNEQFF. The sequenced DNA: TGTGCCAGCAGTTACGGGACAGGGGCCACCAATGAGCAGTTCTTC.